This TCR beta chain was sequenced in a study of regulatory T cells in long-lasting Graves disease. Study in general: Those with persistent Graves' disease had received antithyroid drugs for over 5 years with positive TSH receptor antibodies.

Documented time point: persistent/refractory GD, antithyroid drugs over 5 years with positive TRAb. Isolated PBMC RNA provided the starting material for the TCR library. Graves' disease diagnosis was established per American Thyroid Association guidelines. The germline V gene has CDR1 MNHEY and CDR2 SVGEGT. The CDR3 length is 15 residues. Trimming pared 1 base from V and 7 bases from J, leaving 17 bases between. Construction of the TCR beta libraries employed iRepertoire HTBI primers in conjunction with Arm-PCR of CDR3 regions. Via MiXCR, TCRdb re-called the multiplex PCR reads, giving one row per CDR3 protein. The sample shows approximately 470,000 distinct CDR3 sequences, less than 25% of them seen only once. This clonotype occurred a few times. The antigen is unknown. Study findings and constraints: The work looked only at peripheral blood and did not look at thyroid tissue.

The chain uses TRBV6-2 or TRBV6-3 and TRBJ2-7, with D possibly matching TRBD2 (5 bases). This specimen consisted of peripheral blood mononuclear cells (PBMCs), obtained when the disease was refractory, from a patient treated with antithyroid drugs. The TCR was taken from a female donor with Graves disease. CDR3 sequence: CASSYWAGNPQEQYF. The CDR3 region has the DNA TGTGCCAGCAGTTACTGGGCGGGCAACCCCCAGGAGCAGTACTTC.